The 2 T cell receptor beta chains listed next were all sequenced from one sample in a study of blood T cells in healthy people across ages. Through a sample-barcoded 5' primer and a J-beta primer mix, a second PCR was run for roughly 6 to 11 cycles. TCRdb reprocessed the 5' RACE reads with MiXCR, giving one entry per CDR3 protein. The repertoire has some 900,000 distinct CDR3 sequences, approximately 49% of them found once; the top ten carry 13%. The sequenced sample was blood. The receptors derive from a young man in good health.

V gene TRBV7-9 combines with J gene TRBJ2-1; 9 bases line up with TRBD1. The ends lost 8 bases at V and 4 bases at J; junction bases unmatched: 6. CDR1 and CDR2 (germline): SEHNR, FQNEAQ (reference sequence). The CDR3 loop spans 14 amino acids. CDR3 in amino acids: CASHSTGGYNEQFF. CDR3 nucleotides: TGTGCCAGCCACTCGACAGGGGGGTACAATGAGCAGTTCTTC.

The chain couples TRBV7-9 to TRBJ2-7; 13 nucleotides match TRBD2. Trimming took 5 bases from V and 1 from J; bases not matched to a gene: 11. CDR1 is SEHNR and CDR2 is FQNEAQ in the germline V gene (reference sequence). The CDR3 consists of 18 residues. In DNA, the CDR3 is TGTGCCAGCAGCCCAAGGCCGGGACTAGCGGGGTCTTCCTACGAGCAGTACTTC. Translation: CASSPRPGLAGSSYEQYF.